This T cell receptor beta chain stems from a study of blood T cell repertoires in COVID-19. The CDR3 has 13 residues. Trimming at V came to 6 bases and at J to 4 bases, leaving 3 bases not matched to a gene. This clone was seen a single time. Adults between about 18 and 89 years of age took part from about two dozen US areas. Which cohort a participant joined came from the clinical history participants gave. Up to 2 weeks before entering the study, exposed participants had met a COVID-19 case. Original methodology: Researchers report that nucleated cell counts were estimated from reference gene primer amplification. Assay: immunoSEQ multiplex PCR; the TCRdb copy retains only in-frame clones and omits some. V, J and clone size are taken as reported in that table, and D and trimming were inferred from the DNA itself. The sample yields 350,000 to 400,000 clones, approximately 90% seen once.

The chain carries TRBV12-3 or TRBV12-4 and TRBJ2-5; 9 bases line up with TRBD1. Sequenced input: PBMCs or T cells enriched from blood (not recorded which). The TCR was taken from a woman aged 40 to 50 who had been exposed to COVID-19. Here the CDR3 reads CASRQDRGETQYF. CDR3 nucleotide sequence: TGTGCCAGCAGACAGGACAGGGGAGAGACCCAGTACTTC.